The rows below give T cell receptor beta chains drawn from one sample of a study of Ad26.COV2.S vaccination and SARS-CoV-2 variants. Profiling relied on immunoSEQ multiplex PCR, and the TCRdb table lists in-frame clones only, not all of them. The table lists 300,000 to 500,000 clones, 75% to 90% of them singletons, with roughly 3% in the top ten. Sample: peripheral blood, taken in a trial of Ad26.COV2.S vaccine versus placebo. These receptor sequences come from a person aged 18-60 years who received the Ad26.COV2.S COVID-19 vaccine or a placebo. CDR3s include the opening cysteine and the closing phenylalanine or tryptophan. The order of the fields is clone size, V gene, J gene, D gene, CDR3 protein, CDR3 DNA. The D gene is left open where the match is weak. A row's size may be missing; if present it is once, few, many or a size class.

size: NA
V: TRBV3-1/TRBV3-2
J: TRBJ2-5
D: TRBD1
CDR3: CASSSGTDSQETQYF
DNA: TGTGCCAGCAGCTCAGGGACAGATTCTCAAGAGACCCAGTACTTC

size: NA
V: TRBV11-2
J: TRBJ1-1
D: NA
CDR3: CASRVVRARATEAFF
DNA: TGTGCCAGCAGGGTAGTGAGGGCGCGGGCCACTGAAGCTTTCTTT

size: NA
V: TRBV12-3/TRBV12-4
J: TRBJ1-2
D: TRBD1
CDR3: CASSPQGADGYTF
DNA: TGTGCCAGCAGTCCCCAGGGGGCGGATGGCTACACCTTC

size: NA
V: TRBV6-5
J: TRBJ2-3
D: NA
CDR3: CASSRRGAEDTQYF
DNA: TGTGCCAGCTCCAGACGGGGGGCCGAAGATACGCAGTATTTT

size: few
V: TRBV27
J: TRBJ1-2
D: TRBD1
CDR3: CASSTLQGARYGYTF
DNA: TGTGCCAGCTCTACGCTACAGGGGGCACGGTATGGCTACACCTTC

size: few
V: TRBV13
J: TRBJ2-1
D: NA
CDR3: CASSHTGSSYNEQFF
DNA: TGTGCCAGCAGCCACACAGGGAGCTCCTACAATGAGCAGTTCTTC

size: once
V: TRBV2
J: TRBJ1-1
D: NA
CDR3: CASSLGKTEAFF
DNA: TGTGCCAGCAGTCTGGGGAAAACTGAAGCTTTCTTT

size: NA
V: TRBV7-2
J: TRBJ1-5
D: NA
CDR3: CASKQGIRGNQPQHF
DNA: TGTGCCAGCAAGCAGGGAATCAGGGGCAATCAGCCCCAGCATTTT

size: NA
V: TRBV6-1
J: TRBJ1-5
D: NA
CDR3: CASSEGYSNQPQHF
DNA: TGTGCCAGCAGTGAAGGGTATAGCAATCAGCCCCAGCATTTT

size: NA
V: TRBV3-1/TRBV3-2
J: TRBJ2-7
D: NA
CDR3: CASSLHLPSYEQYF
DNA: TGTGCCAGCAGTCTTCATCTTCCTAGCTACGAGCAGTACTTC

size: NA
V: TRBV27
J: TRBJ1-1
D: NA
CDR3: CASSPRTGMNTEAFF
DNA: TGTGCCAGCAGCCCCAGAACCGGTATGAACACTGAAGCTTTCTTT

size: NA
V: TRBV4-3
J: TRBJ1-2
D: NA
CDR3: CASSQETASGGYTF
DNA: TGCGCCAGCAGCCAAGAGACAGCCTCCGGGGGCTACACCTTC

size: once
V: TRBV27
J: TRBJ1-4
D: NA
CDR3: CASSDSGGEKLFF
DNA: TGTGCCAGCAGCGACAGCGGGGGTGAAAAACTGTTTTTT

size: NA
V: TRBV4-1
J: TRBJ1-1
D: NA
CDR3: CASSQDPEGSTEAFF
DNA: TGCGCCAGCAGCCAAGATCCGGAGGGCAGCACTGAAGCTTTCTTT

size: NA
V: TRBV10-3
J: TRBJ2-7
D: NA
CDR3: CAISDRGDSYEQYF
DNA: TGTGCCATCAGTGACAGGGGAGACTCCTACGAGCAGTACTTC

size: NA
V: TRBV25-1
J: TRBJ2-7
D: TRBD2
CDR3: CASSEPSGGGEQYF
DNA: TGTGCCAGCAGTGAGCCTAGCGGGGGGGGTGAGCAGTACTTC

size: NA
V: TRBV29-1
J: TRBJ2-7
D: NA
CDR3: CSVEDSLSDEQYF
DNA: TGCAGCGTTGAGGACAGTCTCTCGGACGAGCAGTACTTC

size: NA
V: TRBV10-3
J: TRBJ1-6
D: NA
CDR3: CAISGTENSPLHF
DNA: TGTGCCATCAGTGGGACCGAGAATTCACCCCTCCACTTT

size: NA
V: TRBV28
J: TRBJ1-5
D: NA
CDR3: CASSTRDQPQHF
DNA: TGTGCCAGCAGTACCAGGGATCAGCCCCAGCATTTT

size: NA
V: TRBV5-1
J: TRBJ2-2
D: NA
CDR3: CASSLSPPTGELFF
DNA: TGCGCCAGCAGCCTTAGTCCCCCCACCGGGGAGCTGTTTTTT

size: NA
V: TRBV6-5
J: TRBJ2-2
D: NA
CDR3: CASTLGQNTGELFF
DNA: TGTGCCAGCACCTTGGGACAGAACACCGGGGAGCTGTTTTTT

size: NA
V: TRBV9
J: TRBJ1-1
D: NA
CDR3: CASSIGGNTEAFF
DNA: TGTGCCAGCAGCATCGGGGGGAACACTGAAGCTTTCTTT

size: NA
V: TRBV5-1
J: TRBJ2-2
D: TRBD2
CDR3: CASSGGIRGNTGELFF
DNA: TGCGCCAGCTCCGGGGGGATACGGGGGAACACCGGGGAGCTGTTTTTT

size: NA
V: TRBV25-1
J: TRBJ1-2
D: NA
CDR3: CATQTAYGYTF
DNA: TGTGCCACCCAGACAGCCTATGGCTACACCTTC

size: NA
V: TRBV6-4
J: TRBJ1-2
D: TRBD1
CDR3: CASSVSGTDGYTF
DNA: TGTGCCAGCAGTGTGTCCGGGACAGATGGCTACACCTTC

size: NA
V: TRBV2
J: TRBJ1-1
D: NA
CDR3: CASRIDILNTEAFF
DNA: TGTGCCAGCAGAATTGACATACTGAACACTGAAGCTTTCTTT

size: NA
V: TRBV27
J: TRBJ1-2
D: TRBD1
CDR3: CASRKVTGAGYGYTF
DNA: TGTGCCAGCAGAAAAGTGACAGGGGCGGGTTATGGCTACACCTTC

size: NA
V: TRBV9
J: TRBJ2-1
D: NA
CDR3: CASSVASQGRYGNEQFF
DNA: TGTGCCAGCAGCGTAGCGAGCCAGGGAAGGTACGGCAATGAGCAGTTCTTC

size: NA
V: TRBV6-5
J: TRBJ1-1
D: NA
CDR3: CASGLTYSGTEAFF
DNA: TGTGCCAGCGGACTTACCTACTCGGGCACTGAAGCTTTCTTT

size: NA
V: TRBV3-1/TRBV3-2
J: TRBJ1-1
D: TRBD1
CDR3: CASSPRGRTYTEAFF
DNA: TGTGCCAGCAGCCCAAGGGGGCGGACGTACACTGAAGCTTTCTTT

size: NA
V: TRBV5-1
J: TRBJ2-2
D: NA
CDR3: CASSPPSTGELFF
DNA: TGCGCCAGCAGCCCTCCATCTACCGGGGAGCTGTTTTTT

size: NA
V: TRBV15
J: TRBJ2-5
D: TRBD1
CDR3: CATSRDRERETQYF
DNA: TGTGCCACCTCACGGGACAGGGAGAGAGAGACCCAGTACTTC